This T cell receptor beta chain was captured in a study of shared clonotypes between healthy human individuals. The V gene's germline CDR1 is SGHRS and CDR2 YFSETQ. The CDR3 loop spans 15 amino acids. The ends were cut back, 1 base at V and 0 bases at J, with 10 bases in the middle. Subsets obtained from CD4+ cells comprised CD45RA+ naive and CD45RA-negative memory cells. Generated by immunoSEQ multiplex PCR, the TCRdb table keeps only in-frame clones and is missing some. Altogether millions of clones are present, 85% to 95% being singletons, with the ten largest covering more than 0.1%. The study's findings and limits: When compared with the clonotypes that were shared by all four sorted-subset donors, the non-shared clonotypes turned out to have lower generation probabilities.

Concerning this clone itself: The antigen remains unidentified.

The sequenced sample consisted of naive CD4+ T cells sorted from blood. The sample's subset: CD45RA+ positively selected. The source of this sequence is a man aged 18 to 30 in good health. V is TRBV5-1 and J is TRBJ1-1; D is undetermined. Here the CDR3 DNA reads TGCGCCAGCAGCTTGAACGCCGGAGTGAACACTGAAGCTTTCTTT. Residues: CASSLNAGVNTEAFF.